This entry concerns a single T cell receptor (beta chain). Its antigen target is currently unknown. Base qualities are not provided; no much larger clone lies one nucleotide away. Separate from the approximately 730-subject first cohort, the validation cohort of some 130 subjects was the group to which the donors belonged. This sample was included in a study of cytomegalovirus exposure and HLA in healthy donors (dated by TCRdb to 2015 to 2018). General notes on the study: According to a later analysis, the 100 to 150 validation repertoires were produced on the same platform as the 680 or so repertoires of the first cohort. The study aimed to test whether signatures of past pathogen exposure could be identified by cataloging public T cell receptors. Along with the roughly 710-subject first cohort, a separate validation cohort of over a hundred different subjects was used. High-throughput TCR immunosequencing, statistical association of individual TCRs with disease status, and machine learning were combined to predict cytomegalovirus infection status. Overall study results and their limits: A few of the identified cytomegalovirus-associated TCR beta chains were confirmed in vitro to be specific for cytomegalovirus antigens. While some public TCRs were present in many individuals, most TCR sequences turned up only very rarely across donors. A total of around 150 TCR beta chains were listed by the study as associated with cytomegalovirus. The validation cohort had no HLA typing available for a later analysis, so co-occurrence within that cohort was assessed over all 120 repertoires. In both the original and validation cohorts, the classifier was reported to diagnose cytomegalovirus status with high specificity and sensitivity. Subsequent analysis determined that TCRs grouped into clusters in the first cohort also showed a tendency toward co-occurrence across the 130 or so validation repertoires, and 85% to 95% of cluster scores exceeded 0. The authors suggested that the approach could potentially be extended to other disease states and immunological phenotypes.

Inclusive of the bounding cysteine and phenylalanine, the CDR3 is 16 residues long. Kept here is only the CDR3 DNA, which spans 48 bases and is read in frame from base 1. V loses 2 bases at its end and J loses 0 bases; junction bases beyond the gene matches: 7. The germline V gene encodes CDR1 SEHNR and CDR2 FQNEAQ (reference sequence). Libraries were prepared through the immunoSEQ multiplex PCR assay. Regarding the original processing steps: A statistical classification framework was developed to diagnose cytomegalovirus status using the catalog of TCR beta chain sequences. The table comes from immuneACCESS by way of TCRdb, which keeps in-frame sequences with V and J called. Part of the clones is missing from these tables; in studies checked, under half for an unresolved V gene and the rest for unknown reasons. D and trimming were read from the DNA, whereas the V and J calls and clone size are those reported in that table. The sample has roughly 50,000 clones on record, more than 90% of them singletons. Approximately 0.99% of the sample is held by the ten biggest clonotypes.

The chain was built from TRBV7-9 and TRBJ2-7, with 7 middle bases fitting TRBD2. Sequences were obtained from PBMCs. The clonotype was recovered from a man younger than 35 in good health and CMV-seronegative. The DNA sequence reads TGTGCCAGCAGCTTACTGGGGGAGGGTGACTCCTACGAGCAGTACTTC. Its coded protein is CASSLLGEGDSYEQYF.